These 30 T cell receptor beta chains came from one sample sequenced in a study of blood T cells in healthy people across ages. A sample-barcoded 5' primer and a J-beta primer mix were used in a second PCR of roughly 7 to 11 cycles. TCRdb re-analysed the 5' RACE reads in MiXCR, keeping a single row per CDR3 protein. The sample consists of 650,000 to 700,000 distinct CDR3 sequences, roughly half of them appearing once. The sample comprised blood. The receptors were gathered from a woman older than 75 in good health.

This clonotype has at least ten counts. The V gene is TRBV29-1, the J gene TRBJ2-4; D may be TRBD2 (5 bases). CDR1 and CDR2 from the germline V gene are SQVTM and ANQGSEA. The V gene lost 4 bases and the J gene lost 1 base, with 5 bases spanning the gap. The length of the CDR3 is 12 residues. CDR3 sequence: CSVGEAKNIQYF. In DNA form, the CDR3 reads TGCAGCGTTGGGGAGGCCAAAAACATTCAGTACTTC. Combining the CDR3 with reference TRBV29-1 and TRBJ2-4 gives the whole variable domain SAVISQKPSRDICQRGTSLTIQCQVDSQVTMMFWYRQQPGQSLTLIATANQGSEATYESGFVIDKFPISRPNLTFSTLTVSNMSPEDSSIYLCSVGEAKNIQYFGAGTRLSVL.

Comments on this clonotype: A much more abundant neighbour one base away suggests this may be a read error. This chain joins TRBV9 and TRBJ2-5; 11 bases fit TRBD2. Germline-derived CDR1 and CDR2 are SGDLS and YYNGEE. This CDR3 is 18 amino acids long. The V gene end was trimmed by 1 base and the J gene end by 11 bases; junction bases not matched to a gene: 19. In DNA, the CDR3 is TGTGCCAGCAGCGTAACTAGCGGGAGTTTCCCGGTTAGGAATGAGCAGTACTTC. Translating gives CASSVTSGSFPVRNEQYF.

V gene TRBV20-1 combines with J gene TRBJ1-1; tentative D call: TRBD1 (6 bases). The CDR3 totals 12 residues. Germline CDR1 and CDR2: DFQATT and SNEGSKA (reference sequence). Trimming removed 5 bases from V and 4 bases from J, with 11 bases in between. In nucleotides, the CDR3 is TGCAGTGCTTCAGGGGACACCACTGAAGCTTTCTTT. Translated, it gives CSASGDTTEAFF.

With respect to this clonotype: Being one base from a much bigger clone, this may be a read error. The V call is TRBV20-1, the J call TRBJ2-7, with D hard to call. Trimming took 6 bases from V and 7 from J, leaving 13 bases between them. The CDR3 covers 11 residues. Germline V gene data show CDR1 as DFQATT and CDR2 as SNEGSKA (reference sequence). In DNA form, the CDR3 reads TGCAGTGCCCAACCGAGGAATGAGCAGTACTTC. Translated, it gives CSAQPRNEQYF.

The count of this clonotype is one. Sequence at one end of the junction differs from germline and may be a read error. The rearrangement uses TRBV5-1 and TRBJ2-2, with D possibly being TRBD2 (6 bases). This CDR3 has 16 residues. Germline CDR1 and CDR2: SGHRS and YFSETQ. The CDR3 reads CASSYFTLGGTGGLFF. The CDR3 DNA follows: TGCGCCAGCAGCTACTTCACCCTGGGAGGAACCGGGGGGCTGTTTTTT.

This clonotype was recorded many times. The rearrangement uses TRBV4-1 and TRBJ1-2; 9 bases are a match to TRBD1. The CDR3 has 15 residues. J gave up 2 bases and V 5 bases, and 6 bases lay outside the gene matches. The germline V gene has CDR1 MGHRA and CDR2 YSYEKL. The CDR3 DNA follows: TGCGCCAGCAGCTCCTACAGGGGGCCGAACTATGGCTACACCTTC. Its translation: CASSSYRGPNYGYTF.

V gene TRBV7-2 combines with J gene TRBJ2-2; no clear D. The germline gives CDR1 SGHTA, CDR2 FQGNSA. The CDR3 totals 14 residues. The V gene lost 2 bases and the J gene lost 6 bases, with 10 bases spanning the gap. CDR3 sequence: CASSLISESGELFF. CDR3 coding DNA: TGTGCCAGCAGCTTAATATCGGAGTCCGGGGAGCTGTTTTTT.

This clonotype has at least ten counts. The chain recombines TRBV29-1 with TRBJ2-5; unclear D gene. Germline V lookup: CDR1 SQVTM, CDR2 ANQGSEA. CDR3 length: 13 residues. Trimming cost V 5 bases and J 2 bases, with 12 bases left between them. The CDR3 spells CSVRRHSQETQYF. The DNA for the CDR3 is TGCAGCGTTCGTCGCCACAGTCAAGAGACCCAGTACTTC.

This clonotype has a single count. CDR3: CATNRGLGEQYF. In DNA form, the CDR3 reads TGTGCCACCAACAGAGGGCTCGGGGAGCAGTACTTC. The chain is built from TRBV28 and TRBJ2-5, with D perhaps TRBD2 (5 bases). The V end lost 10 bases, the J end lost 11 bases, and 20 bases lay between the germline ends. CDR1 is MDHEN and CDR2 is SYDVKM in the germline V gene. The CDR3 is made up of 12 amino acids.

This clonotype was observed a few times. The rearrangement links TRBV12-3 or TRBV12-4 to TRBJ1-1, with D possibly TRBD1 on 6 matching bases. This CDR3 spans 13 amino acids. V lost 6 bases, J lost 1 base, and 9 bases lay in between. CDR3: CASRARGNTEAFF. The CDR3 DNA reads as TGTGCCAGCAGAGCCAGGGGGAACACTGAAGCTTTCTTT.

This clonotype has just a few counts. The J gene is TRBJ2-3, the V gene TRBV18; D remains unclear. V lost 0 bases and J lost 6, with 7 bases in between. Germline CDR1 and CDR2: KGHSH and LQKENI. The CDR3 spans 13 residues. The DNA of the CDR3 is TGTGCCAGCTCACCACCGAGTTTCGATACGCAGTATTTT. Translation gives CASSPPSFDTQYF.

Turning to this clonotype: A clone one base away is much larger, so this may be a read error. The chain uses TRBV3-1 and TRBJ2-1, with 10 nucleotides matching TRBD2. V lost 4 bases, J lost 10 bases, and 13 bases stayed unmatched. In germline, CDR1 is LGHDT, CDR2 YNNKEL (reference sequence). This CDR3 spans 16 amino acids. The CDR3 DNA reads as TGTGCCAGCAGCCGACAAGCTAGCGGGGGAACAAACGAGCAGTTCTTC. Protein product: CASSRQASGGTNEQFF.

The J gene is TRBJ1-1, the V gene TRBV27, with D tentatively TRBD1 (6 bases). CDR1 and CDR2 (germline): MNHEY, SMNVEV (reference sequence). V lost 3 bases, J lost 1 base, and 9 bases lay in between. The CDR3 consists of 14 residues. This chain's CDR3 is CASSFQGWNTEAFF. CDR3 bases: TGTGCCAGCAGTTTTCAGGGGTGGAACACTGAAGCTTTCTTT.

This clonotype showed up many times. The rearrangement joins TRBV5-1 to TRBJ2-1; perhaps TRBD1 as D (5 bases). The germline V gene encodes CDR1 SGHRS and CDR2 YFSETQ. V was trimmed by 0 bases and J by 6 bases, leaving 10 bases between them. This CDR3 region has 14 residues. CDR3 sequence reads: CASSLATGLNEQFF. CDR3 sequence (DNA): TGCGCCAGCAGCTTGGCCACAGGCCTCAATGAGCAGTTCTTC.

The rearrangement links TRBV19 to TRBJ1-6; D gene uncertain. CDR3 length: 15 residues. V lost 5 bases to trimming and J lost 6 bases, with 14 bases between them. The V gene's germline CDR1 is LNHDA and CDR2 SQIVND (reference sequence). CDR3 sequence reads: CASSVRHGLNSPLHF. The CDR3 DNA sequence: TGTGCCAGTAGTGTCCGACACGGACTTAATTCACCCCTCCACTTT.

This rearrangement joins TRBV7-2 to TRBJ2-7, with D possibly TRBD2 on 6 matching bases. V was trimmed by 4 bases and J by 3 bases, leaving 16 bases between them. Germline CDR1 is SGHTA and CDR2 is FQGNSA. This CDR3 has 15 residues. For the CDR3, the DNA is TGTGCCAGCAGCTACGTAGCGGACATCAACTACGAGCAGTACTTC. Translating gives CASSYVADINYEQYF.

This clonotype appeared many times. V is TRBV29-1 and J is TRBJ2-2, with 9 bases fitting TRBD1. Looked up from germline, CDR1 is SQVTM and CDR2 is ANQGSEA. V lost 6 bases and J lost 7; bases outside the gene matches: 15. The CDR3 sequence is 16 residues long. CDR3 sequence: CSVVTPGTGIFGELFF. Written as DNA, the CDR3 is TGCAGCGTGGTTACTCCCGGGACAGGGATCTTCGGGGAGCTGTTTTTT.

Notes on this clonotype: This clone may be a read error of a much larger clone one base away. This rearrangement joins TRBV7-3 to TRBJ2-1, with 7 nucleotides matching TRBD2. The CDR3 contains 14 residues. CDR1 is SGHTA and CDR2 is FQGTGA in the germline V gene. After removal of 5 bases from V and 5 bases from J, the junction contained 6 bases not matched to a gene. CDR3 amino acids: CASSPASGNNEQFF. DNA of the CDR3: TGTGCCAGCAGCCCGGCTAGCGGAAACAATGAGCAGTTCTTC.

As for this clonotype: A much larger clone sits a single nucleotide away, making a read error possible. The V call is TRBV6-5, the J call TRBJ2-1, with 9 bases lining up with TRBD1. The J call is doubtful: the DNA matches TRBJ2-7 better. From germline, CDR1 is MNHEY and CDR2 SVGAGI. The length of the CDR3 is 17 residues. CDR3 in amino acids: CASSYSDRGFSYNEQYF. In DNA form, the CDR3 reads TGTGCCAGCAGTTACTCGGACAGGGGCTTCTCCTACAATGAGCAGTACTTC.

J is TRBJ2-5 and V is TRBV12-3 or TRBV12-4; 7 nucleotides agree with TRBD1. The V segment lost 1 base and the J segment 2 bases; nucleotides outside the gene matches: 4. This CDR3 region has 15 residues. The CDR3 bases are TGTGCCAGCAGTTTAGGAGCAGGGGGTCAAGAGACCCAGTACTTC. Protein: CASSLGAGGQETQYF.

This clonotype was picked up a small number of times. V is TRBV28 and J is TRBJ2-5; possibly TRBD2 for D (7 bases). TRBJ2-7 matches the DNA end more closely, so the J call is doubtful. The CDR3 has 14 residues. The germline gives CDR1 MDHEN, CDR2 SYDVKM. In DNA form, the CDR3 reads TGTGCCAGCAGTGGGGGGGGCCTTCGGAGCGAGCAGTACTTC. Its translation: CASSGGGLRSEQYF.

This clonotype was seen repeatedly, ten times or more. The chain couples TRBV3-1 to TRBJ2-3; 8 nucleotides line up with TRBD1. Germline V gene data show CDR1 as LGHDT and CDR2 as YNNKEL (reference sequence). V lost 4 bases, J lost 1 base, and 4 bases stayed unmatched. This CDR3 region has 15 residues. CDR3 in amino acids: CASSRGQGRTDTQYF. DNA for the CDR3: TGTGCCAGCAGCCGAGGACAGGGACGCACAGATACGCAGTATTTT.

The chain recombines TRBV6-1 with TRBJ1-1; D ambiguous. The CDR3 has 14 amino acids. The V gene's germline CDR1 is MNHNS and CDR2 SASEGT. Trimming cost V 8 bases and J 4 bases, with 17 bases left between them. The DNA of the CDR3 is TGTGCCAGCTGGGCGGGGTCATCGGGCACTGAAGCTTTCTTT. Its translation: CASWAGSSGTEAFF.

This clonotype was found once. V is TRBV28 and J is TRBJ2-2; D is undetermined. There are 14 residues in the CDR3. Germline V gives CDR1 MDHEN, CDR2 SYDVKM. Trimming shortened V by 1 base and J by 4 bases, and 7 bases separated the two germline ends. The CDR3 protein is CASSLSQSTGELFF. The CDR3 bases are TGTGCCAGCAGTTTATCACAGAGCACCGGGGAGCTGTTTTTT.

This clonotype was found many times. The chain uses TRBV12-3 or TRBV12-4 and TRBJ1-2; TRBD1 might be the D (5 bases). V lost 1 base and J lost 4, with 10 bases in between. This CDR3 is 14 amino acids long. For the CDR3, the DNA is TGTGCCAGCAGTTTAGTCGTAGGGGTCTATGGCTACACCTTC. Protein sequence: CASSLVVGVYGYTF.

The V call is TRBV9, the J call TRBJ2-5; D uncertain. V was trimmed by 4 bases and J by 2 bases, leaving 12 bases between them. CDR1 and CDR2 (germline): SGDLS, YYNGEE. This CDR3 has 14 amino acids. CDR3 sequence reads: CASSPFLSQETQYF. In DNA, the CDR3 is TGTGCCAGCAGCCCCTTCCTGAGTCAAGAGACCCAGTACTTC.

For this clonotype: A much larger clone is a single base away; this may be a read error. The V call is TRBV3-1, the J call TRBJ2-7; D not certain. The CDR3 covers 15 residues. The germline V gene has CDR1 LGHDT and CDR2 YNNKEL (reference sequence). V dropped 1 base and J dropped 3 bases, with 13 bases sitting between them. DNA for the CDR3: TGTGCCAGCAGCCAAGCGGTCAGAAGCTACTACGAGCAGTACTTC. Encoded protein: CASSQAVRSYYEQYF.

The V and J genes are TRBV25-1 and TRBJ2-1; tentative D call: TRBD1 (5 bases). This CDR3 region has 13 residues. Germline CDR1 reads MGHDK; CDR2 reads SYGVNS. The V gene lost 3 bases and the J gene lost 9 bases, with 12 bases spanning the gap. In nucleotides, the CDR3 is TGTGCCAGCAGTGAGCTTGGTAGGGGTGAGCAGTTCTTC. Translation gives CASSELGRGEQFF.

This clonotype appeared many times. J is TRBJ1-1 and V is TRBV7-9; a weak D match, TRBD1 (6 bases). This CDR3 is built from 15 residues. The germline V gene encodes CDR1 SEHNR and CDR2 FQNEAQ (reference sequence). The germline V and J ends were trimmed by 5 bases and 4 bases, with 17 bases remaining between them. CDR3: CASSQKIQGSTEAFF. In DNA form, the CDR3 reads TGTGCCAGCAGCCAGAAGATACAGGGATCCACTGAAGCTTTCTTT.

The J gene is TRBJ2-7, the V gene TRBV5-1; 10 nucleotides agree with TRBD1. V shed 3 bases, J shed 7 bases, and the junction held 7 bases outside the gene matches. Germline V gene lookup returns CDR1 SGHRS and CDR2 YFSETQ. This CDR3 spans 14 amino acids. The CDR3 region is CASSSTGGTVEQYF. The CDR3 nucleotides are TGCGCCAGCAGCTCGACAGGGGGCACGGTAGAGCAGTACTTC.